This T cell receptor (beta chain) emerged from a study of technical replicates of blood from a few donors. Germline V CDR1 and CDR2: SGHAT, FQNNGV. V lost 3 bases and J lost 3; bases outside the gene matches: 8. CDR3 length: 15 amino acids. Clones were sequenced by immunoSEQ multiplex PCR, and TCRdb holds only the in-frame ones, with some missing. Of about 80,000 clones in the sample, 97% were seen once. The rearrangement uses TRBV11-2 and TRBJ2-7; the match to TRBD1 covers 7 bases. The sequence derives from a human donor in good health. Sequenced: T cells isolated from PBMCs. The CDR3 here is CASSFTIGGLYEQYF. For the CDR3, the DNA is TGTGCCAGCAGCTTTACGATAGGGGGCCTCTACGAGCAGTACTTC.